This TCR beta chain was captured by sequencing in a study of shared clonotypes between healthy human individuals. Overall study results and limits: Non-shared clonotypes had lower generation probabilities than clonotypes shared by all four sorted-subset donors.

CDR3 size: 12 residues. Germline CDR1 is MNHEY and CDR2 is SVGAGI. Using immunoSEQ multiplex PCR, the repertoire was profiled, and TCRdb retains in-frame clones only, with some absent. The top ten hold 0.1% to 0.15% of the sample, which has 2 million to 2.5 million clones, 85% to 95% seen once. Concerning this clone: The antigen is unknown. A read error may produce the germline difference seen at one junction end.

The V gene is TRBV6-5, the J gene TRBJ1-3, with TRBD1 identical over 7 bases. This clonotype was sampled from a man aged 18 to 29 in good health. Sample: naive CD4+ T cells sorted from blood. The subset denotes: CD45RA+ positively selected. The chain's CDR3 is CASSPSGGTPYF. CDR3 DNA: TGTGCCAGCAGCCCCTCAGGGGGGACACCTTACTTT.